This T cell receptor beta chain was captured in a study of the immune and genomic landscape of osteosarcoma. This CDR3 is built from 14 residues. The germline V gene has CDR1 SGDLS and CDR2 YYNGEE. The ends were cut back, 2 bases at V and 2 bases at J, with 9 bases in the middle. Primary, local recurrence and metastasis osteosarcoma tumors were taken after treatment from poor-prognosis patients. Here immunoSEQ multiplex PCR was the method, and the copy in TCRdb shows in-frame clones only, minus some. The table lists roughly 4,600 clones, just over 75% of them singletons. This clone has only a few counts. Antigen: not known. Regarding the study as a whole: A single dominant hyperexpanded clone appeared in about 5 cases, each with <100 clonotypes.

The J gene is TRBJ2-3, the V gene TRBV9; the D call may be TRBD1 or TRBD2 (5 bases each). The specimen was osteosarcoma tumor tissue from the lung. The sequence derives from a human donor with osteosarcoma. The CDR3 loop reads CASSVWDDTDTQYF. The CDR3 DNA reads TGTGCCAGCAGCGTGTGGGACGACACAGATACGCAGTATTTT.